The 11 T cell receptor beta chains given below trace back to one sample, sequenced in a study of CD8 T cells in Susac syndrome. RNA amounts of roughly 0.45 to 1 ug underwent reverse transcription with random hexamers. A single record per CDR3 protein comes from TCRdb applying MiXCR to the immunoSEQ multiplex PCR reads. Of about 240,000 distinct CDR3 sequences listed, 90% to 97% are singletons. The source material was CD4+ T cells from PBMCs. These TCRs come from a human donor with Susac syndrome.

CDR3 residues: CASSLRGSGELFF. The CDR3, as DNA: TGTGCCAGCAGCTTAAGGGGGTCCGGGGAGCTGTTTTTT. The J gene is TRBJ2-2, the V gene TRBV9; a possible D gene is TRBD1 (6 bases). Germline values: CDR1 SGDLS, CDR2 YYNGEE. The V gene lost 4 bases and the J gene lost 6 bases, with 10 bases spanning the gap. CDR3 size: 13 residues.

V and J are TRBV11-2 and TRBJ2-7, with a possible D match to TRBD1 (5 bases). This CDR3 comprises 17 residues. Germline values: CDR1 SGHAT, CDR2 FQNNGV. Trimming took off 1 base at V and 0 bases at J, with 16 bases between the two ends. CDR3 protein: CASSLGGSASTSYEQYF. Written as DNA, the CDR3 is TGTGCCAGCAGCTTAGGGGGCTCAGCGTCGACCTCCTACGAGCAGTACTTC.

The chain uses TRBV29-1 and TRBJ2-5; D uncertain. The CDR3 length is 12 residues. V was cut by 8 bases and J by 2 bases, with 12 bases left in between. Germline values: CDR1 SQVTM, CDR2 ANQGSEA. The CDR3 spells CSSAVGQETQYF. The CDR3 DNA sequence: TGCAGCTCCGCGGTCGGGCAAGAGACCCAGTACTTC.

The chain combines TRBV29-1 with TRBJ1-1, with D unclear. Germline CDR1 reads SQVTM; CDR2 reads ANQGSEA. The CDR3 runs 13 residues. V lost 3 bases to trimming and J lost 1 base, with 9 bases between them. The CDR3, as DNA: TGCAGCGTTGACACAGCTTCGAACACTGAAGCTTTCTTT. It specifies CSVDTASNTEAFF.

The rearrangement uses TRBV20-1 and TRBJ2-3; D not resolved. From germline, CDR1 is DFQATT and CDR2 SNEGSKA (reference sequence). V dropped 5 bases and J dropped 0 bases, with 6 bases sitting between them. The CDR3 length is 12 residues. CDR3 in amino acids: CSAAHSTDTQYF. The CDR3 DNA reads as TGCAGTGCTGCGCATAGCACAGATACGCAGTATTTT.

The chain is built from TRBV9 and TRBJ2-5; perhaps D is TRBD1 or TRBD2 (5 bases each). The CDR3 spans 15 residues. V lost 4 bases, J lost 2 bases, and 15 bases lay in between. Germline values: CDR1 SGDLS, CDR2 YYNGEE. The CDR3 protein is CASSPSGDHQETQYF. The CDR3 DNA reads TGTGCCAGCAGCCCTTCCGGGGACCATCAAGAGACCCAGTACTTC.

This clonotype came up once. In DNA form, the CDR3 reads TGCAGCGGTCGGGACAGCTACGAGCAGTACTTC. Amino acids: CSGRDSYEQYF. This rearrangement joins TRBV29-1 to TRBJ2-7; 7 bases fit TRBD1. The CDR3 has 11 residues. J lost 3 bases, V lost 7 bases, and 3 bases had no gene match. Germline V gene data show CDR1 as SQVTM and CDR2 as ANQGSEA.

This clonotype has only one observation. The CDR3 coding sequence is TGTGCCAGCAGCTATGACCCCAACACCGGGGAGCTGTTTTTT. Residues: CASSYDPNTGELFF. This chain joins TRBV7-3 and TRBJ2-2; D is unresolved. This CDR3 has 14 amino acids. Trimming shortened V by 4 bases and J by 2 bases, and 8 bases separated the two germline ends. Germline V gives CDR1 SGHTA, CDR2 FQGTGA.

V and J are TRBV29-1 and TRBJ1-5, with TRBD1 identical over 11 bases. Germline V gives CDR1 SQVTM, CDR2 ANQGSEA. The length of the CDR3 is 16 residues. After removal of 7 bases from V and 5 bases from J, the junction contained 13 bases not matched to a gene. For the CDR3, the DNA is TGCAGCGCCTGGGGACAGGGGGGTCCCTGTCATCAGCCCCAGCATTTT. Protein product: CSAWGQGGPCHQPQHF.

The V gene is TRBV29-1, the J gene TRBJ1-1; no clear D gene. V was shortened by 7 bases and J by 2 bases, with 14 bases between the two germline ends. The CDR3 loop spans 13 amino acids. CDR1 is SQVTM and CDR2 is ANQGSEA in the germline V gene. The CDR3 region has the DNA TGCAGCGCCTGTCTGGTGATTAACACTGAAGCTTTCTTT. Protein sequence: CSACLVINTEAFF.

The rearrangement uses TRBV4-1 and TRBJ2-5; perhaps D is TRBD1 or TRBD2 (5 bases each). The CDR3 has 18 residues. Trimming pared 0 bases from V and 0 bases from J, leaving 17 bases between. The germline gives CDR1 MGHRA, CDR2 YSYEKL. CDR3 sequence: CASSQDLGRNIHQETQYF. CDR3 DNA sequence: TGCGCCAGCAGCCAAGATTTGGGACGGAATATACACCAAGAGACCCAGTACTTC.